This TCR beta chain was captured in a study of blood T cell repertoires in COVID-19. Across the study: The United States, Italy and Spain supplied acute and convalescent COVID-19 samples. PBMCs, B-cell-depleted T cells, or T cells provided the cDNA or gDNA that made up the material.

The V gene end was trimmed by 3 bases and the J gene end by 0 bases; junction bases not matched to a gene: 8. Germline V gene lookup returns CDR1 SGHVS and CDR2 FNYEAQ. The CDR3 sequence is 17 residues long. This clone appeared many times. Authors' processing steps: It was from reference gene primer amplification that nucleated cell counts were estimated. Clones were read by immunoSEQ multiplex PCR, and TCRdb kept only the in-frame ones, dropping some. The D gene and trimming were derived from the DNA, and the V and J assignments and clone size from that table. The table includes fewer than 350,000 clones, 81% detected once.

The sequenced sample was peripheral blood. The chain links TRBV7-6 to TRBJ2-1; TRBD2 agrees at 7 bases. The receptor comes from a woman aged 55-75 years with active or convalescent COVID-19. The CDR3 nucleotides are TGTGCCAGCAGCTTGAGCGGGGCCCTGAGCTCCTACAATGAGCAGTTCTTC. It translates to CASSLSGALSSYNEQFF.